One sample yielded the 15 T cell receptor beta chains listed below, sequenced in a study of CD8 T cells in ankylosing spondylitis (TCRdb year 2017). The library came from 5' RACE. Sequencing relied on an Illumina HiSeq 2500. TCRdb passed the public sequencing reads through fastp at Q25 and MiXCR, retaining productive beta sequences. CDR3 protein sequences are deduplicated, and each keeps its most common genes and DNA. For this sample there are 200,000 to 300,000 distinct CDR3 sequences; roughly a quarter appear just once. The ten largest clones represent over 0.55% of the sample. Sequencing was carried out using blood, either unsorted or a sorted T cell fraction (not recorded which). These receptors all come from a male donor with ankylosing spondylitis or in good health (not recorded which).

This clonotype was picked up a small number of times. The genes are TRBV15 and TRBJ2-5; possibly TRBD2 for D (6 bases). The CDR3 is made up of 14 amino acids. Germline loops: CDR1 LNHNV, CDR2 YYDKDF (reference sequence). The germline V and J ends were trimmed by 0 bases and 2 bases, with 7 bases remaining between them. CDR3 coding DNA: TGTGCCACCAGCAGAGATGCGGGGCAAGAGACCCAGTACTTC. As protein: CATSRDAGQETQYF.

This chain connects TRBV20-1 to TRBJ1-2, with 7 positions matching TRBD1. The CDR3 is 14 amino acids. The V gene's germline CDR1 is DFQATT and CDR2 SNEGSKA (reference sequence). V lost 5 bases, J lost 2 bases, and 8 bases stayed unmatched. The CDR3 sequence: CSAPQTDRNYGYTF. As DNA, the CDR3 is TGCAGTGCTCCCCAAACGGACAGGAACTATGGCTACACCTTC.

This clonotype was observed a handful of times. This chain links TRBV18 with TRBJ2-3; D not resolved. In germline, CDR1 is KGHSH, CDR2 LQKENI. Trimming removed 5 bases at V and 3 bases at J, with 9 bases between. The CDR3 is 13 residues long. The CDR3 DNA follows: TGTGCCAGCTCAAAATCGGATACAGATACGCAGTATTTT. Translation gives CASSKSDTDTQYF.

This chain joins TRBV10-3 and TRBJ2-7; D may match TRBD1 or TRBD2 (5 bases each). The CDR3 is 14 residues long. Trimming cost V 10 bases and J 2 bases, with 18 bases left between them. The germline V gene encodes CDR1 ENHRY and CDR2 SYGVKD. The CDR3 is CATYPGTETYEQYF. Here the CDR3 DNA reads TGTGCCACTTATCCCGGGACGGAGACCTACGAGCAGTACTTC.

This clonotype was picked up one time. An end of the junction does not agree with germline; a read error may underlie this. The rearrangement links TRBV7-9 to TRBJ2-1; D remains unclear. CDR3 length: 12 residues. Germline CDR1 and CDR2: SEHNR and FQNEAQ (reference sequence). The DNA of the CDR3 is TGTGCCAGCAGCTTTATGTACAATGAGCAGTTCTTT. Translating it yields CASSFMYNEQFF.

This clonotype was seen many times. The chain employs TRBV20-1 and TRBJ1-1; D is unresolved. The CDR3 has 14 amino acids. Trimming removed 1 base from V and 1 base from J, with 10 bases in between. The germline CDR1 and CDR2 sequences are DFQATT and SNEGSKA (reference sequence). The CDR3 spells CSARGRASNTEAFF. Written as DNA, the CDR3 is TGCAGTGCTAGAGGCCGGGCTTCGAACACTGAAGCTTTCTTT.

The chain combines TRBV15 with TRBJ2-2, with D unclear. Germline values: CDR1 LNHNV, CDR2 YYDKDF (reference sequence). The length of the CDR3 is 16 residues. The germline V and J ends were trimmed by 0 bases and 0 bases, with 8 bases remaining between them. CDR3 sequence (DNA): TGTGCCACCAGCAGAGACCCCTCTACGAACACCGGGGAGCTGTTTTTT. It translates to CATSRDPSTNTGELFF.

The genes are TRBV12-3 or TRBV12-4 and TRBJ1-2; 7 positions agree with TRBD1. The length of the CDR3 is 14 residues. The junction had 6 bases not matched to a gene; V was cut back by 6 bases and J by 2 bases. The CDR3 sequence is CASRGQTQNYGYTF. As DNA, the CDR3 is TGTGCCAGCAGGGGACAGACGCAAAACTATGGCTACACCTTC.

This clonotype turned up a few times. The V gene is TRBV12-3 or TRBV12-4, the J gene TRBJ1-3, with D tentatively TRBD1 (5 bases). Trimming shortened V by 7 bases and J by 1 base, and 17 bases separated the two germline ends. The CDR3 is 16 residues long. The CDR3, as DNA: TGTGCCAGCAACACGCAGTCCGGGGGGTCTGGAAACACCATATATTTT. It is translated as CASNTQSGGSGNTIYF.

This clonotype occurred a few times. V is TRBV20-1 and J is TRBJ1-5; possible D gene TRBD1, 5 bases. Germline V CDR1 and CDR2: DFQATT, SNEGSKA (reference sequence). This CDR3 region has 12 residues. The ends were cut back, 2 bases at V and 6 bases at J, with 8 bases in the middle. The CDR3 region has the DNA TGCAGTGCTAGACAGGGAGTTCAGCCCCAGCATTTT. It codes for CSARQGVQPQHF.

The rearrangement links TRBV18 to TRBJ1-1; TRBD1 is a possible D gene (5 bases). There are 15 residues in the CDR3. Trimming stripped 1 base from V and 0 bases from J, with 9 bases between. The germline gives CDR1 KGHSH, CDR2 LQKENI. The CDR3 DNA is TGTGCCAGCTCACCACAAGGGGCCCTGAACACTGAAGCTTTCTTT. Translated, it gives CASSPQGALNTEAFF.

Many counts were recorded for this clonotype. The gene calls are TRBV6-5 and TRBJ2-3; D is uncertain. The CDR3 runs 15 residues. Germline CDR1 reads MNHEY; CDR2 reads SVGAGI. Trimming removed 4 bases at V and 5 bases at J, with 16 bases between. The chain's CDR3 is CASSSSWFGLDTQYF. The DNA for the CDR3 is TGTGCCAGCAGTTCTAGTTGGTTCGGTTTAGATACGCAGTATTTT.

Points on this clonotype: Germline is not matched at one junction end, which may reflect a read error. CDR3 nucleotides: TGTGCCAGCAGCTTGAAGTGGGACAGGGGGTATGACTACACCTTC. This codes for CASSLKWDRGYDYTF. The chain joins TRBV5-6 to TRBJ1-2, with 11 bases that match TRBD1. The germline V gene encodes CDR1 SGHDT and CDR2 YYEEEE. The CDR3 extends over 15 amino acids.

This clonotype was seen ten or more times. V usage is TRBV29-1 and J usage is TRBJ2-3; 7 positions match TRBD1. This CDR3 comprises 14 residues. Unmatched junction bases numbered 10, after V lost 6 bases and J lost 4 bases. Germline V gene sequence: CDR1 SQVTM, CDR2 ANQGSEA. In DNA form, the CDR3 reads TGCAGCGTAAGACAGGGCTTCGTCCCAGATACGCAGTATTTT. It translates to CSVRQGFVPDTQYF.

In this sample, this clonotype turned up a few times. J is TRBJ2-1 and V is TRBV6-1; TRBD1 matches 8 bases. The CDR3 loop spans 15 amino acids. Germline lookup yields CDR1 MNHNS and CDR2 SASEGT. The trim removed 5 bases at V and 2 bases at J, leaving 5 bases unmatched. The CDR3 DNA reads TGTGCCAGCAGTCCGGCAGGGGGCCCCTACAATGAGCAGTTCTTC. Translated, it gives CASSPAGGPYNEQFF.